This passage covers 8 T cell receptor beta chains from one sample sequenced in a study of shared T cell receptors in the human thymus (dated by TCRdb to the early 2020s). Receptor amplification or capture employed the immunoSEQ multiplex PCR assay. Held by TCRdb, this immuneACCESS table contains in-frame sequences only and omits some clones. Under half of the omission traces to an unresolved V gene where checked; the cause of the rest is unknown. This sample has hundreds of thousands of clones in its table, and approximately 80% of those were observed once. The ten largest clones represent 0.013% of the sample. These data also formed part of another study, on human thymus T cells.

Sequencing input: thymocytes. The origin of the receptors is a boy less than two years old with a congenital heart defect. Donor details come from another sample of the same person, matched by shared clones.

This clone was observed a few times. The chain links TRBV7-2 to TRBJ2-7, with TRBD2 matching 10 bases. Germline V gives CDR1 SGHTA, CDR2 FQGNSA. V was pared by 5 bases and J by 2 bases, with 3 bases of the junction left unmatched. The CDR3 covers 14 residues. The CDR3 DNA sequence: TGTGCCAGCAGCAATAGCGGGAGGCCCTACGAGCAGTACTTC. Residues: CASSNSGRPYEQYF.

This clone was observed a single time. CDR3 bases: TGTGCCAGCAGCTTTGGACTAGAGGGGGTCTCGCAGTATTTT. Protein product: CASSFGLEGVSQYF. The chain uses TRBV5-4 and TRBJ2-3; TRBD2 is a possible D gene (7 bases). The V end was cut by 2 bases, the J end by 10 bases, with 17 bases between. Germline V gives CDR1 SGHNT, CDR2 YYREEE (reference sequence). The CDR3 is 14 amino acids.

This clone was recorded a few times. The chain employs TRBV20-1 and TRBJ1-2, with a possible D match to TRBD1 (6 bases). From germline, CDR1 is DFQATT and CDR2 SNEGSKA (reference sequence). V lost 5 bases to trimming and J lost 13 bases, with 11 bases between them. This CDR3 is built from 9 residues. The CDR3 region is CSAPGAGTF. In DNA form, the CDR3 reads TGCAGTGCTCCAGGGGCCGGCACCTTC.

The chain has TRBV19 and TRBJ2-7; 14 bases are a match to TRBD2. V gave up 1 base and J gave up 7 bases; unmatched junction bases: 6. The length of the CDR3 is 16 residues. Germline lookup yields CDR1 LNHDA and CDR2 SQIVND (reference sequence). CDR3 amino acids: CASSIVGLAGEGEQYF. DNA for the CDR3: TGTGCCAGTAGTATAGTGGGACTAGCGGGAGAAGGAGAGCAGTACTTC.

The chain carries TRBV6-7 and TRBJ2-7, with D possibly TRBD2 on 6 matching bases. TRBV6-7 is filed as an ORF, its function uncertain. Deletions cut 2 bases from V and 0 bases from J, with 14 bases between. This CDR3 has 16 residues. The CDR3 region has the DNA TGTGCCAGCAGTTACCCGGGACTTTCCGCCTCCTACGAGCAGTACTTC. This translates into CASSYPGLSASYEQYF.

This chain joins TRBV6-6 and TRBJ1-4, with 8 bases that match TRBD1. The trim removed 5 bases at V and 8 bases at J, leaving 10 bases unmatched. The germline gives CDR1 MNHNY, CDR2 SVGAGI (reference sequence). This CDR3 is built from 15 residues. The CDR3 spells CASSTTDRALEKLFF. The CDR3 coding sequence is TGTGCCAGCAGTACCACGGACAGGGCTCTGGAAAAACTGTTTTTT.

This clone was found a few times. V usage is TRBV19 and J usage is TRBJ2-1, with 12 bases aligning to TRBD2. CDR1 LNHDA and CDR2 SQIVND come from the germline V gene (reference sequence). The CDR3 is made up of 17 amino acids. J lost 2 bases, V lost 5 bases, and 7 bases had no gene match. CDR3 bases: TGTGCCAGTAGTGTCGAGACTAGCGGGAGTCCCTACAATGAGCAGTTCTTC. Translation: CASSVETSGSPYNEQFF. The whole variable domain, filled in from reference TRBV19 and TRBJ2-1, reads DGGITQSPKYLFRKEGQNVTLSCEQNLNHDAMYWYRQDPGQGLRLIYYSQIVNDFQKGDIAEGYSVSREKKESFPLTVTSAQKNPTAFYLCASSVETSGSPYNEQFFGPGTRLTVL.

The chain combines TRBV9 with TRBJ1-1, with 7 bases matching TRBD1. CDR1 is SGDLS, CDR2 YYNGEE, per germline. The length of the CDR3 is 17 residues. Losses at the gene ends were 4 bases for V and 1 base for J; bases not matched to a gene: 13. The CDR3 DNA follows: TGTGCCAGCAGCTGTACCGGGACAGTAGGGGGGAACACTGAAGCTTTCTTT. This gives the protein CASSCTGTVGGNTEAFF.